This TCR beta chain was documented in a study of blood T cells in healthy people across ages. General study points: CMV infection status of these donors was not known.

On this clonotype: The target antigen is unknown.

Germline V gene lookup returns CDR1 LNHNV and CDR2 YYDKDF (reference sequence). This CDR3 contains 14 residues. J lost 7 bases, V lost 3 bases, and 5 bases had no gene match. Primers used in a second PCR of roughly 7 to 12 cycles were a sample-barcoded 5' primer and a J-beta primer mix. MiXCR, applied by TCRdb to the 5' RACE reads, yields one record per CDR3 protein. The sample yields about 780,000 distinct CDR3 sequences, more than 25% seen once. In addition, the sample was reused for a study of T cells of mothers and their children. That paper notes: Every mother produced more than 9 million TCR beta CDR3 reads, whereas every child provided several million.

The source material was blood. The TCR sequence derives from a boy aged 5-17 years in good health. The V gene is TRBV15, the J gene TRBJ1-2; 10 positions match TRBD1. CDR3 in DNA: TGTGCCACCAGCAGGAGACAGGGGGCAGGTGGCTACACCTTC. Protein product: CATSRRQGAGGYTF.